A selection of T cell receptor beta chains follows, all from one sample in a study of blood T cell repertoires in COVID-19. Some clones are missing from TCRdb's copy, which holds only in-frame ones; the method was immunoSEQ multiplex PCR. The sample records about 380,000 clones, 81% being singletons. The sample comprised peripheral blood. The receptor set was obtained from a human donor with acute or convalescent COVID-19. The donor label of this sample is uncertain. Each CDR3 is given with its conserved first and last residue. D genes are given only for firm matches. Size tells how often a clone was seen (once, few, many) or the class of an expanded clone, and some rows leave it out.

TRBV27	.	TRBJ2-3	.	TGTGCCAGCAAAATCAGGGACACAGATACGCAGTATTTT	CASKIRDTDTQYF
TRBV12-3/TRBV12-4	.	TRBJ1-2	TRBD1	TGTGCCAGCAGAAAGACAGGGGGCTATGGCTACACCTTC	CASRKTGGYGYTF
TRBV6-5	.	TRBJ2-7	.	TGTGCCAGCAGTCCCCTGACGGGGTCGTCCTACGAGCAGTACTTC	CASSPLTGSSYEQYF
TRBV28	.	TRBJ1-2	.	TGTGCCAGCAGTATCGGCGGGGACTCCTATGGCTACACCTTC	CASSIGGDSYGYTF
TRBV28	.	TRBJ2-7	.	TGTGCCAGCAGTTTGGTACAGCCCTACGAGCAGTACTTC	CASSLVQPYEQYF
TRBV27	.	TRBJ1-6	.	TGTGCCAGCAGTTTATCGAGTGCGGGGGCCCTCCACTTT	CASSLSSAGALHF
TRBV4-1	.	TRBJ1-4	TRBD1	TGCGCCAGCAGCGGAACCGGGACAGGGGAAGAAAAACTGTTTTTT	CASSGTGTGEEKLFF
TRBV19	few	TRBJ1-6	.	TGTGCCAGTAGTAGGGGGCGTTCACCCCTCCACTTT	CASSRGRSPLHF
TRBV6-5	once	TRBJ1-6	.	TGTGCCAGCAGTTACACACCTGACTCGCCCCTCCACTTT	CASSYTPDSPLHF
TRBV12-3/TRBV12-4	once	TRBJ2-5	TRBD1	TGTGCCAGCAGTCCGACAGGGCAAGAGACCCAGTACTTC	CASSPTGQETQYF
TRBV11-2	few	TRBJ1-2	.	TGTGCCAGCAGCCCAGCTCCCGCGGGGAGAAGATCTAACTATGGCTACACCTTC	CASSPAPAGRRSNYGYTF
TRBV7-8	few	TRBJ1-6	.	TGTGCCAGCAGCGGATGGGGGGGGATGAGAAATAATTCACCCCTCCACTTT	CASSGWGGMRNNSPLHF
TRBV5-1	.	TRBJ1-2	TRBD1	TGCGCCAGCAGCTGGGCGGACAGGGCGGGAGGCTACACCTTC	CASSWADRAGGYTF
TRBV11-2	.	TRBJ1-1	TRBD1	TGTGCCAGCAGCCAACCGGGACAGCCGGTCTTGGTCTTT	CASSQPGQPVLVF
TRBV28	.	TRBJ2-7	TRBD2	TGTGCCAGCCGACTAGCGGGGACATACGAGCAGTACTTC	CASRLAGTYEQYF
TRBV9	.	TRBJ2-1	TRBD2	TGTGCCAGCAGCGCGGGACTAGTCAATGAGCAGTTCTTC	CASSAGLVNEQFF
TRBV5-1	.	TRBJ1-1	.	TGCGCCAGCAGCACACCAGGGAACACTGAAGCTTTCTTT	CASSTPGNTEAFF
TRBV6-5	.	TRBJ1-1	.	TGTGCCAGCAGCCAATCAGGGGTGGGCACTGAAGCTTTCTTT	CASSQSGVGTEAFF
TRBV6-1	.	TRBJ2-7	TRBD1	TGTGCCAGCAGTGAAGTCGGGACAGGGGGTGACGAGCAGTACTTC	CASSEVGTGGDEQYF
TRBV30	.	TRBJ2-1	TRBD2	TGTGCCTGGAGTTATGGCGGGGGGACCACCAATGAGCAGTTCTTC	CAWSYGGGTTNEQFF
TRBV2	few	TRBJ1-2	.	TGTGCCAGCCCTAGGGATATGCGGGGCTATGGCTACACCTTC	CASPRDMRGYGYTF
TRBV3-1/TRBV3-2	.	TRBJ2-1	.	TGTGCCAGCTCAATACAGGGAGTAATGGACAATGAGCAGTTCTTC	CASSIQGVMDNEQFF
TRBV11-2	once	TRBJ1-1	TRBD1	TGTGCCAGCAGCTCGACAGGGTTCACTGAAGCTTTCTTT	CASSSTGFTEAFF
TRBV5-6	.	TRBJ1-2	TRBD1	TGTGCCAGCAGCTTGCCGGGACAGGGGGCGCCGGGCTATGGCTACACCTTC	CASSLPGQGAPGYGYTF
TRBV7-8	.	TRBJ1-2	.	TGTGCCAGCAGCTTAGTATCGGCAGGGTTGACTGGCTACACCTTC	CASSLVSAGLTGYTF
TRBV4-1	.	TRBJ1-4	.	TGCGCCAGCTCAGTTGCAACTAATGAAAAACTGTTTTTT	CASSVATNEKLFF
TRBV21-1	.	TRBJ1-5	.	TGTGCCAGCAGCAAACCCGGCGGGATTCATCAGCCCCAGCATTTT	CASSKPGGIHQPQHF
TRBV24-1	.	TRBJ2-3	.	TGTGCCACCAGTGATCCCACACAGGGTTCGGGCACAGATACGCAGTATTTT	CATSDPTQGSGTDTQYF
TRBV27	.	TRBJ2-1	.	TGTGCCAGCAGTTTTCGGACTTACAATGAGCAGTTCTTC	CASSFRTYNEQFF
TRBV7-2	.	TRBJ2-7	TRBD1	TGTGCCAGCACCTTTTCTGAGGGACAGGGCTCCGACGAGCAGTACTTC	CASTFSEGQGSDEQYF
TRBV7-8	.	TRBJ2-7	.	TGTGCCAGCAGCCCCGCTGGCCTGTCCTACGAGCAGTACTTC	CASSPAGLSYEQYF
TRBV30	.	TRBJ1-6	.	TGTGCCTGGGGCCTGGGGGGGAATTCACCCCTCCACTTT	CAWGLGGNSPLHF
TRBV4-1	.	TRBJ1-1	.	TGCGCCAGCAGCCCCCGGTCTAATTTTGGTGGCACTGAAGCTTTCTTT	CASSPRSNFGGTEAFF
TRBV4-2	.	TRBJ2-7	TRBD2	TGTGCCAGCAGCCAAATACTAGCGAGAAGCTCCTACGAGCAGTACTTC	CASSQILARSSYEQYF
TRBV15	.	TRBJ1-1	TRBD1	TGTGCCACCAGCAGAGACAGGGGGCTGCGGACTGAAGCTTTCTTT	CATSRDRGLRTEAFF
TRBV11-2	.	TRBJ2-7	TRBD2	TGTGCCAGCAGCTTAACCAGGACTAGCGCCCACGAGCAGTACTTC	CASSLTRTSAHEQYF
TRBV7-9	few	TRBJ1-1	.	TGTGCCAGCAGCTTCCCCGGGTTCACTGAAGCTTTCTTT	CASSFPGFTEAFF
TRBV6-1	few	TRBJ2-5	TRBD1	TGTGCCAGCAGTGAGTTAGGGGGGACAGGGCGAGAGACCCAGTACTTC	CASSELGGTGRETQYF
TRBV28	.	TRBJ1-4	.	TGTGCCAGCAGTCGAGATGTTGAAAAACTGTTTTTT	CASSRDVEKLFF
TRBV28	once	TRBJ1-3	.	TGTGCCAGCAGTTTATCATTAAGTGAGTCCTCCTCTGGAAACACCATATATTTT	CASSLSLSESSSGNTIYF